The following is a TCR beta chain sequence with its context. Sequencing used immunoSEQ multiplex PCR; TCRdb keeps in-frame clones, though not all of them. The top ten clones hold roughly 0.56% of a sample with around 65,000 clones, 92% of them seen once. Cycle 7 day 1, cycle 4 day 1, and baseline were the timepoints at which blood was sampled. Trimming took 2 bases from V and 6 from J; bases not matched to a gene: 6. This CDR3 spans 15 amino acids. Germline CDR1 is SNHLY and CDR2 is FYNNEI. The sample originates from a study of OX40 agonist ivuxolimab in advanced cancers. The receptor comes from an adult with an advanced solid tumor such as melanoma, head and neck, liver or kidney cancer. V gene TRBV2 combines with J gene TRBJ2-1; the match to TRBD2 covers 8 bases. Sample: CD4+ or CD8+ T cells sorted from blood, taken in a trial of the OX40 agonist ivuxolimab. The CDR3, as DNA: TGTGCCAGCAGTGAATCGGGACTAGAACCCAATGAGCAGTTCTTC. This codes for CASSESGLEPNEQFF.